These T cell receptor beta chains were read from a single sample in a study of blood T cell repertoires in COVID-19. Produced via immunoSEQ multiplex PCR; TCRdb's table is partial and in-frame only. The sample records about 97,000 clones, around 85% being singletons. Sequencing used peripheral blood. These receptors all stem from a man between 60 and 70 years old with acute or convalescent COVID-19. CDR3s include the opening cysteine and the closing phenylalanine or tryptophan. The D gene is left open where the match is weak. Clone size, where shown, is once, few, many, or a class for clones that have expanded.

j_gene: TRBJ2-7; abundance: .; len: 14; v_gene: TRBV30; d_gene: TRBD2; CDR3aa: CAWNAGGGGYEQYF; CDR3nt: TGTGCCTGGAATGCCGGCGGGGGGGGTTACGAGCAGTACTTC
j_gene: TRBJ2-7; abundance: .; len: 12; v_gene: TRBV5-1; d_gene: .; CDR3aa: CASSRDSYEQYF; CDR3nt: TGCGCCAGCAGCCGGGACTCCTACGAGCAGTACTTC
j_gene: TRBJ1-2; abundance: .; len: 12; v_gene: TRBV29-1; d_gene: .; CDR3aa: CSVVTPNYGYTF; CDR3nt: TGCAGCGTTGTGACACCTAACTATGGCTACACCTTC
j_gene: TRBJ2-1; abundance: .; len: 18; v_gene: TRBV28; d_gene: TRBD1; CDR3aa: CASSPDRGRLSGESEQFF; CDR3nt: TGTGCCAGCAGTCCGGACAGGGGGCGCCTTAGCGGGGAAAGTGAGCAGTTCTTC
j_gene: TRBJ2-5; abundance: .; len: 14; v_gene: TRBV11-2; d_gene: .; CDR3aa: CASSSIDREETQYF; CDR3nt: TGTGCCAGCAGCTCCATTGACAGAGAAGAGACCCAGTACTTC
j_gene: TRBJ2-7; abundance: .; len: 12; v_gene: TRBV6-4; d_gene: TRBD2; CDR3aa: CASSVTSDEQYF; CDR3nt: TGTGCCAGCAGCGTAACTAGCGACGAGCAGTACTTC
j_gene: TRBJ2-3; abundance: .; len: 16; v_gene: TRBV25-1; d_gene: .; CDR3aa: CASSETVVASSDTQYF; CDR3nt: TGTGCCAGCAGTGAGACTGTGGTAGCCTCCTCAGATACGCAGTATTTT
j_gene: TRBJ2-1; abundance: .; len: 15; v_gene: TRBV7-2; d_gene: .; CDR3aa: CASSLTGTLYNEQFF; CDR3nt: TGTGCCAGCAGCTTAACAGGGACGCTCTACAATGAGCAGTTCTTC
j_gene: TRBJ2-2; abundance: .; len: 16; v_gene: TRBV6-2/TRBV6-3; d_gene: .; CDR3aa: CASSYFPRGNTGELFF; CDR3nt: TGTGCCAGCAGTTACTTCCCGCGGGGTAACACCGGGGAGCTGTTTTTT
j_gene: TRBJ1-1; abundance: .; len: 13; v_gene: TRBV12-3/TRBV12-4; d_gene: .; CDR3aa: CASSPKTVSNAFF; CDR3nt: TGTGCCAGCAGTCCCAAGACAGTGAGTAACGCTTTCTTT
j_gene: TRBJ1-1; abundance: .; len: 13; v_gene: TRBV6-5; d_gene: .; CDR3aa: CASSYGGNTEAFF; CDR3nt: TGTGCCAGCAGTTACGGCGGGAACACTGAAGCTTTCTTT
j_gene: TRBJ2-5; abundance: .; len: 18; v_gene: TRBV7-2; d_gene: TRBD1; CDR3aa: CASSSSLQGSISEETQYF; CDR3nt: TGTGCCAGCAGCTCCTCACTACAGGGGTCCATCTCGGAGGAGACCCAGTACTTC
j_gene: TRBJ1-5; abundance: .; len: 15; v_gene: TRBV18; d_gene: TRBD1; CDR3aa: CASSGDRGGNQPQHF; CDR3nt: TGTGCCAGCTCGGGGGACAGGGGAGGCAATCAGCCCCAGCATTTT
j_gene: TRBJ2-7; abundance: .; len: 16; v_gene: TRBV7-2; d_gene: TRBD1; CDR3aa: CASSFGAGTGGYEQYF; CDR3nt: TGTGCCAGCAGCTTCGGAGCCGGGACAGGAGGCTACGAGCAGTACTTC
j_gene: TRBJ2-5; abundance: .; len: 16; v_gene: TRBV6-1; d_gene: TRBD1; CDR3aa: CASSAHAGTGELSQYF; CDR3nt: TGTGCCAGCAGTGCACACGCCGGGACAGGGGAGCTGTCCCAGTACTTC
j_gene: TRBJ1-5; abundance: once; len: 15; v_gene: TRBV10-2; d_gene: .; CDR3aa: CASRGDTGIYQPQHF; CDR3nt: TGCGCCAGCAGGGGGGACACAGGGATTTATCAGCCCCAGCATTTT
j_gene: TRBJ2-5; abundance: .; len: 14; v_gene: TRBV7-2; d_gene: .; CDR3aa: CASTIGGGAETQYF; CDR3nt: TGTGCCAGCACCATTGGGGGGGGCGCGGAGACCCAGTACTTC
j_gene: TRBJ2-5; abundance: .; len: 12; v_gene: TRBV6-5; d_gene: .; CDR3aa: CASQGTRETQYF; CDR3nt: TGTGCCAGCCAGGGGACACGGGAGACCCAGTACTTC
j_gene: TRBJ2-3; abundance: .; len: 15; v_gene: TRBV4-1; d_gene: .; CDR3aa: CASSQSGASTDTQYF; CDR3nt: TGCGCCAGCAGCCAAAGCGGCGCTAGCACAGATACGCAGTATTTT
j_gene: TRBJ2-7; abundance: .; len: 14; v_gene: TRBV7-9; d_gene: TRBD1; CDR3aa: CASSHGTGGAEQYF; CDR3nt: TGTGCCAGCAGCCACGGGACAGGGGGCGCCGAGCAGTACTTC
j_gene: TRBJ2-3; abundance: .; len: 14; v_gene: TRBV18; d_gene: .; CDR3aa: CASSLSQGYDTQYF; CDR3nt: TGTGCCAGCTCACTATCTCAGGGGTATGATACGCAGTATTTT
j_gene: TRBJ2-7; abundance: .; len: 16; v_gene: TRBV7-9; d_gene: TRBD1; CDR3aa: CASSLGGTDVPYEQYF; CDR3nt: TGTGCCAGCAGCTTAGGAGGGACAGATGTACCCTACGAGCAGTACTTC
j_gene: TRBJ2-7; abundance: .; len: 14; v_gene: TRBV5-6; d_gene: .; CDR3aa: CASSLEVRDYEQYF; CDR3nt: TGTGCCAGCAGCTTGGAGGTCAGGGATTACGAGCAGTACTTC
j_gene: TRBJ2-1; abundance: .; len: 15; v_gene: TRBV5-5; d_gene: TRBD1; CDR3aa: CASSLAGTGYNEQFF; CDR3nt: TGTGCCAGCAGCTTGGCAGGGACAGGTTACAATGAGCAGTTCTTC
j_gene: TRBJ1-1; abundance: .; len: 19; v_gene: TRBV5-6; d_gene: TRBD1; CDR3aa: CASSGALTGAGGHDTEAFF; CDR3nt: TGTGCCAGCAGCGGCGCTCTGACGGGGGCAGGGGGGCATGACACTGAAGCTTTCTTT
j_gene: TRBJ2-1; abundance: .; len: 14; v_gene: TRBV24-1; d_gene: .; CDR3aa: CATSDGVSYNEQFF; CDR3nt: TGTGCCACCAGTGATGGAGTGTCCTACAATGAGCAGTTCTTC
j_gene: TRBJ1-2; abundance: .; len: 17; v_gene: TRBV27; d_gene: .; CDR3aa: CASSLKGRTASNYGYTF; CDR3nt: TGTGCCAGCAGTTTAAAGGGTCGGACTGCCTCTAACTATGGCTACACCTTC
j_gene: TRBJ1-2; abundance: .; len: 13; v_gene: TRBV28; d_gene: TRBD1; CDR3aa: CASNDRGTYGYTF; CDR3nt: TGTGCCAGCAACGACAGGGGGACTTATGGCTACACCTTC
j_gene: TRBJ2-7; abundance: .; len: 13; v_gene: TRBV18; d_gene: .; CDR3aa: CASSSQGSNEQYF; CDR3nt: TGTGCCAGCTCAAGCCAGGGAAGTAACGAGCAGTACTTC
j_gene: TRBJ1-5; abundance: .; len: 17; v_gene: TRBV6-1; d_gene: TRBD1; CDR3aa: CASSVSGQGVRGQPQHF; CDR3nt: TGTGCCAGCAGTGTCTCCGGACAGGGGGTTCGGGGTCAGCCCCAGCATTTT
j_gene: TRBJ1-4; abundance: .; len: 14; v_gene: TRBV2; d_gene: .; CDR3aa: CASSVVRFAEKLFF; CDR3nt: TGTGCCAGCAGCGTGGTCAGGTTTGCAGAAAAACTGTTTTTT
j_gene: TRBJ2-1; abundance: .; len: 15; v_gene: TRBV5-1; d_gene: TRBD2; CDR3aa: CASDDLAGGSNEQFF; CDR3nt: TGCGCCAGTGATGACCTAGCGGGAGGATCCAATGAGCAGTTCTTC
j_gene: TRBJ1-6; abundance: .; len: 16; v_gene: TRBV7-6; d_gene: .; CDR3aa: CASSLGAGTDHSPLHF; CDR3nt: TGTGCCAGCAGCTTAGGGGCCGGGACTGATCATTCACCCCTCCACTTT
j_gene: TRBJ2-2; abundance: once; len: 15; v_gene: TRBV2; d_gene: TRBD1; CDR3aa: CASSGRGTGTGELFF; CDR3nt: TGTGCCAGCAGTGGCAGGGGGACAGGCACCGGGGAGCTGTTTTTT
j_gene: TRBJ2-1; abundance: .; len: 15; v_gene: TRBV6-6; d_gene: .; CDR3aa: CASILQGSSYNEQFF; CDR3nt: TGTGCCAGCATCCTGCAGGGAAGCTCCTACAATGAGCAGTTCTTC
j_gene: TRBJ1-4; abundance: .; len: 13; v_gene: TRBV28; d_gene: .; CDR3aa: CASVGGVDEKLFF; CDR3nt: TGTGCCAGCGTGGGGGGGGTGGATGAAAAACTGTTTTTT
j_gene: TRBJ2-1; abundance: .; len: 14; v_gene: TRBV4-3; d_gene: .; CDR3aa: CASSHPEGYNEQFF; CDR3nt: TGCGCCAGCAGCCACCCGGAGGGGTACAATGAGCAGTTCTTC
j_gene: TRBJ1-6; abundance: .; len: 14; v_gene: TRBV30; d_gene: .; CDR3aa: CACLSGIYNSPLHF; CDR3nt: TGTGCCTGCCTCAGCGGGATCTATAATTCACCCCTCCACTTT